This T cell receptor (beta chain) was found in a study of CD8 T cells in Susac syndrome (dated by TCRdb to about 2019). Broadly, across the study: Repertoire sequencing was used to test whether CD8+ T cell activation and differentiation in Susac syndrome was antigen driven.

What the research found in general, with its limitations: The number of individuals in the TCR sequencing and HLA analysis was recognized as being relatively small.

The CDR3, cysteine through phenylalanine, is 13 amino acids long. Kept here is only the CDR3 DNA, which spans 39 bases and is read in frame from base 1. V is reduced by 1 base and J by 14 bases, leaving a spacing of 15 bases between them. CDR1 and CDR2 were assigned from the germline V gene as SGHTA and FQGNSA. RNA was extracted with the RNeasy kit and 0.5 to 1 ug was reverse transcribed using random hexamers. The immunoSEQ multiplex PCR assay, which covers 54 Vbeta and 13 Jbeta segments, was used to amplify TCR beta CDR3 regions. To correct PCR amplification bias, a synthetic template baseline was used for both primer optimization and computational correction. Concerning the study's data processing: Reads were annotated to V, D and J genes per IMGT and analyzed with immunoSEQ Analyzer, keeping only productive sequences. To calculate clonality, Shannon entropy was normalized by log2 of the number of productive unique sequences and then subtracted from one. For each patient and control, public and private clones were evaluated among the 100 most prevalent clones. Clones were defined as Susac-specific if absent from the healthy and MS cohorts, from 1052 published viral clones and from other ImmuneACCESS disease sequences. TCRdb passed the public sequencing reads through fastp at Q25 and MiXCR, retaining productive beta sequences. Under each unique CDR3 protein, matching rows form one entry showing the most common genes and DNA. TCRdb's processing, not the authors', yielded these V and J calls. Recorded for this sample are about 300,000 distinct CDR3 sequences; 92% of them occurred a single time. The ten largest clones take up more than 0.06% of the sample.

In the case of this clonotype: The antigen it recognizes is unknown. No qualities accompany the bases; no much larger clone lies one base away.

High-throughput TCR beta sequencing profiled peripheral blood CD8+ and CD4+ T cells from healthy donors, Susac syndrome patients and multiple sclerosis patients. Treatment-naive patients with stable or active relapsing-remitting disease fulfilling revised McDonald criteria were used as multiple sclerosis controls. Bulk CD8+ and CD4+ T cells were purified magnetically by negative isolation, whereas CD8+ TEMRA cells were enriched by FACS. Blood was drawn into EDTA tubes, processed within 24 hours, and PBMCs were isolated by density gradient centrifugation. PBMCs destined for TCR sequencing were cryopreserved in liquid nitrogen and later thawed in a 37 °C water bath. The sorted or isolated CD4+, CD8+ and CD8+ TEMRA cells reached a purity of at least 90%.

The specimen sequenced was CD4+ T cells from PBMCs. The sequence joins TRBV7-2 to TRBJ2-1; the D gene is possibly TRBD2, with 5 bases matching. The clonotype originates from a human donor with multiple sclerosis. The nucleotide sequence reads as follows: TGTGCCAGCAGCTTAGTAGCGAGCCTAGAAGAGTTCTTC. This is translated as CASSLVASLEEFF.